These 13 T cell receptor beta chains came from one sample sequenced in a study of T cells expressing NK-cell markers. TCRdb reanalyzed the 5' RACE reads and collapses them to one entry per CDR3 protein, without DNA. The sample table sets out roughly 420,000 distinct CDR3 sequences. The material sequenced was blood T cells: a sorted CD56 or NKG2C T cell subset, CD4+ or CD8+ T cells, or bulk PBMC T cells (not recorded which). All receptors derive from a woman between 18 and 70 years old in good health.

The V call is TRBV12-3 or TRBV12-4, the J call TRBJ2-7; the D call of TRBD2 rests on TCRdb alone, since no DNA is present to check it. The CDR3 sequence is 15 residues long. This CDR3 is CASSLTGTLLYEQYF.

This sequence joins TRBV6-1 and TRBJ1-1. Germline values: CDR1 MNHNS, CDR2 SASEGT. This CDR3 is built from 14 residues. Here the CDR3 reads CASSPSWLNTEAFF.

The CDR3 loop is CASRLNSPLHF. The chain uses TRBV12-3 or TRBV12-4 and TRBJ1-6. The CDR3 loop spans 11 amino acids.

The chain joins TRBV5-1 to TRBJ2-1; TCRdb gives TRBD2 as the D gene, but with no DNA this cannot be confirmed. Germline CDR1 SGHRS, CDR2 YFSETQ. This CDR3 has 15 amino acids. This chain's CDR3 is CASSPGLAGPNEQFF.

This chain connects TRBV7-9 to TRBJ2-1; no DNA is available, so the TRBD2 call from TCRdb remains unchecked. The CDR3 is 14 amino acids. Per germline, CDR1 SEHNR and CDR2 FQNEAQ (reference sequence). CDR3 sequence: CASSAGLGYNEQFF.

This sequence joins TRBV6-1 and TRBJ2-3; lacking DNA, the TRBD2 call made by TCRdb goes unchecked. CDR3 length: 15 amino acids. Germline V gene lookup returns CDR1 MNHNS and CDR2 SASEGT. CDR3: CASSPSGARGDTQYF.

This sequence joins TRBV28 and TRBJ2-5; TCRdb's D gene call, TRBD2, goes unchecked for lack of DNA. The CDR3 runs to 18 residues. Germline V gene data show CDR1 as MDHEN and CDR2 as SYDVKM. This chain's CDR3 is CASSLWSQAGGSGETQYF.

V gene TRBV9 combines with J gene TRBJ2-2. The length of the CDR3 is 13 residues. From germline, CDR1 is SGDLS and CDR2 YYNGEE. This chain's CDR3 is CASSTPNTGELFF.

The genes are TRBV12-3 or TRBV12-4 and TRBJ2-5; no DNA is available, so the TRBD1 call from TCRdb remains unchecked. The CDR3 is 15 residues long. The CDR3 here is CASSLAAGFGETQYF.

This chain links TRBV20-1 with TRBJ1-5. This CDR3 comprises 13 residues. In germline, CDR1 is DFQATT, CDR2 SNEGSKA (reference sequence). The CDR3 sequence: CSAREVTDQPQHF.

The chain has TRBV6-5 and TRBJ2-3. Germline V gives CDR1 MNHEY, CDR2 SVGAGI. The CDR3 sequence is 16 residues long. The chain's CDR3 is CASSQRGTTGTDTQYF.

This chain uses TRBV6-5 with TRBJ1-3; TCRdb selects TRBD1, and the lack of DNA leaves this call unchecked. The CDR3 is 15 residues long. Germline V gene lookup returns CDR1 MNHEY and CDR2 SVGAGI. This CDR3 reads CASSTDRVTGNTIYF.

This chain connects TRBV12-3 or TRBV12-4 to TRBJ2-3; there is no DNA to check the TCRdb D call of TRBD2. The CDR3 extends over 14 amino acids. CDR3 protein: CASNGGRLGDTQYF.